One sample yielded the 14 T cell receptor beta chains listed below, sequenced in a study of blood T cell repertoires in COVID-19. Sequencing used immunoSEQ multiplex PCR; TCRdb keeps in-frame clones, though not all of them. The repertoire includes under 130,000 clones, roughly 72% of them detected once, and around 6.3% sits in the top ten. Material for sequencing was peripheral blood. Every receptor here comes from a man older than 75 with acute or convalescent COVID-19.

Written as DNA, the CDR3 is TGTGCCAGCAGTGAGTCTAGACCCGGTAAGCAGCCCCAGCATTTT. Protein: CASSESRPGKQPQHF. The genes are TRBV2 and TRBJ1-5; D unclear. Trimming left V 3 bases short and J 7 bases short, with 16 bases between. The CDR3 covers 15 residues. The germline V gene encodes CDR1 SNHLY and CDR2 FYNNEI.

The J gene is TRBJ1-3, the V gene TRBV28, with D uncertain. V lost 2 bases and J lost 2, with 13 bases in between. The CDR3 is 16 residues long. Germline values: CDR1 MDHEN, CDR2 SYDVKM. For the CDR3, the DNA is TGTGCCAGCAGTTTAGGAGCCCCGGAGACTGGAAACACCATATATTTT. Its protein is CASSLGAPETGNTIYF. The full variable domain, in which reference TRBV28 and TRBJ1-3 provide the parts outside the CDR3, is DVKVTQSSRYLVKRTGEKVFLECVQDMDHENMFWYRQDPGLGLRLIYFSYDVKMKEKGDIPEGYSVSREKKERFSLILESASTNQTSMYLCASSLGAPETGNTIYFGEGSWLTVV.

The chain joins TRBV6-2 or TRBV6-3 to TRBJ2-7; TRBD2 matches 13 bases. V lost 4 bases to trimming and J lost 11 bases; unmatched junction nucleotides: 11. This CDR3 is built from 15 residues. Germline CDR1 is MNHEY and CDR2 is SVGEGT. The CDR3 reads CASSLDPTGTSGKYF. DNA of the CDR3: TGTGCCAGCAGTTTGGACCCCACCGGGACTAGCGGGAAGTACTTC.

This clone was seen a handful of times. The chain has TRBV7-9 and TRBJ2-5; D perhaps matches TRBD2 (6 bases). Trimming cost V 5 bases and J 4 bases, with 11 bases left between them. The CDR3 is made up of 13 amino acids. Per the germline V gene, CDR1 is SEHNR and CDR2 is FQNEAQ (reference sequence). CDR3 sequence (DNA): TGTGCCAGCAGCCCGGGACTGATAGAGACCCAGTACTTC. This translates into CASSPGLIETQYF.

The genes are TRBV4-1 and TRBJ1-1; D gene unclear. Germline V gives CDR1 MGHRA, CDR2 YSYEKL. V was pared by 3 bases and J by 1 base, with 12 bases between. The CDR3 runs to 15 residues. The CDR3 is CASSHPTGKNTEAFF. CDR3 coding DNA: TGCGCCAGCAGCCACCCAACGGGTAAGAACACTGAAGCTTTCTTT.

The V and J genes are TRBV5-1 and TRBJ2-5, with 7 bases that match TRBD2. Trimming cost V 0 bases and J 7 bases; bases outside gene matches: 18. This CDR3 spans 18 amino acids. CDR1 and CDR2 from the germline V gene are SGHRS and YFSETQ. This chain's CDR3 is CASSLVLAEMDIRGTQYF. CDR3 nucleotide sequence: TGCGCCAGCAGCTTGGTTCTAGCGGAAATGGATATACGGGGGACCCAGTACTTC. Full variable domain (missing parts from reference TRBV5-1 and TRBJ2-5): KAGVTQTPRYLIKTRGQQVTLSCSPISGHRSVSWYQQTPGQGLQFLFEYFSETQRNKGNFPGRFSGRQFSNSRSEMNVSTLELGDSALYLCASSLVLAEMDIRGTQYFGPGTRLLVL.

The chain carries TRBV30 and TRBJ2-7; TRBD1 agrees at 9 bases. The CDR3 has 13 residues. V gave up 7 bases and J gave up 5 bases; unmatched junction bases: 9. Germline CDR1 GTSNPN, CDR2 SVGIG (reference sequence). CDR3 DNA: TGTGCCTTTAGGGGGACAGGGCGCCACGAGCAGTACTTC. Translated: CAFRGTGRHEQYF.

The V call is TRBV2, the J call TRBJ2-7; D gene ambiguous. Trimming pared 10 bases from V and 4 bases from J, leaving 17 bases between. The V gene's germline CDR1 is SNHLY and CDR2 FYNNEI. This CDR3 is 13 amino acids long. CDR3: CATKENTEYEQYF. As DNA, the CDR3 is TGTGCCACGAAGGAAAACACGGAGTACGAGCAGTACTTC.

This clone came up a few times. The genes are TRBV2 and TRBJ1-5, with D perhaps matching TRBD1 (5 bases). Trimming stripped 3 bases from V and 6 bases from J, with 15 bases between. The germline V gene has CDR1 SNHLY and CDR2 FYNNEI. The CDR3 runs 15 residues. The CDR3 protein is CASSESRGGSQPQHF. CDR3 coding DNA: TGTGCCAGCAGTGAGTCAAGGGGCGGGAGTCAGCCCCAGCATTTT.

The chain couples TRBV5-1 to TRBJ2-1, with D possibly being TRBD2 (6 bases). Germline loops: CDR1 SGHRS, CDR2 YFSETQ. Between the trimmed V and J ends, which lost 1 base and 5 bases, there was a span of 13 bases. The CDR3 runs to 15 residues. The CDR3 spells CASSLSRRGDNEQFF. The CDR3 nucleotides are TGCGCCAGCAGCTTGAGTCGGCGGGGAGACAATGAGCAGTTCTTC.

The genes are TRBV11-2 and TRBJ1-1, with D perhaps matching TRBD1 (5 bases). The CDR3 has 15 residues. Trimming left V 1 base short and J 0 bases short, with 9 bases between. CDR1 and CDR2 (germline): SGHAT, FQNNGV. CDR3 loop: CASSLGQGLNTEAFF. In DNA form, the CDR3 reads TGTGCCAGCAGCTTAGGGCAGGGTTTGAACACTGAAGCTTTCTTT.

V gene TRBV5-4 combines with J gene TRBJ1-3; possibly TRBD1 for D (5 bases). Germline CDR1 SGHNT, CDR2 YYREEE (reference sequence). This CDR3 has 15 residues. V lost 4 bases and J 0 bases, leaving 11 bases between the germline ends. The CDR3 nucleotides read TGTGCCAGCAGCCCGGACACGAACTCTGGAAACACCATATATTTT. Protein: CASSPDTNSGNTIYF.

The chain couples TRBV19 to TRBJ1-6; tentatively, D is TRBD1 (5 bases). Germline CDR1 LNHDA, CDR2 SQIVND (reference sequence). There are 13 residues in the CDR3. Trimming removed 9 bases from V and 4 bases from J, with 10 bases in between. CDR3 coding DNA: TGTGCCAGGACAGCCTTTTATAATTCACCCCTCCACTTT. Its protein product is CARTAFYNSPLHF.

The gene calls are TRBV9 and TRBJ1-1; no reliable D call. The ends were cut back, 4 bases at V and 1 base at J, with 11 bases in the middle. Germline V gives CDR1 SGDLS, CDR2 YYNGEE. CDR3 length equals 14 residues. The CDR3 protein is CASSHGGKNTEAFF. The CDR3 coding sequence is TGTGCCAGCAGCCATGGAGGGAAGAACACTGAAGCTTTCTTT.